These 23 T cell receptor beta chains share one sample of origin, sequenced in a study of blood T cell repertoires in COVID-19. Generated by immunoSEQ multiplex PCR, the TCRdb table keeps only in-frame clones and is missing some. The sample contains some 220,000 clones, 85% of which appear only once. Sample: peripheral blood. The receptors were gathered from a woman in her 70s with COVID-19, enrolled during active disease.

The V and J genes are TRBV6-5 and TRBJ1-4, with D perhaps matching TRBD1 (6 bases). V gave up 6 bases and J gave up 5 bases, with 13 bases separating them. The CDR3 is 14 amino acids. CDR1 MNHEY and CDR2 SVGAGI come from the germline V gene. The CDR3 sequence: CASSLTGPNEKLFF. CDR3 DNA sequence: TGTGCCAGCAGCCTGACAGGCCCGAATGAAAAACTGTTTTTT.

The CDR3 nucleotides are TGTGCCAGCAGCTCCCTCTGGGAGGGAAATTATGGCTACACCTTC. Amino acid sequence: CASSSLWEGNYGYTF. The V gene is TRBV6-5, the J gene TRBJ1-2; no definite D call. The CDR3 is 15 residues long. The V end was cut by 6 bases, the J end by 5 bases, with 19 bases between. From germline, CDR1 is MNHEY and CDR2 SVGAGI.

The V and J genes are TRBV12-3 or TRBV12-4 and TRBJ2-7; tentative D call: TRBD2 (5 bases). With 5 bases removed from V and 3 bases from J, the gap between germline ends came to 8 bases. The CDR3 runs 12 residues. The CDR3 loop is CASSTRNYEQYF. The CDR3 nucleotides are TGTGCCAGCAGTACTAGGAACTACGAGCAGTACTTC.

The rearrangement joins TRBV24-1 to TRBJ2-5, with 7 bases identical to TRBD1. Per germline, CDR1 KGHDR and CDR2 SFDVKD. This CDR3 is 16 amino acids long. J lost 4 bases, V lost 3 bases, and 10 bases had no gene match. CDR3 DNA: TGTGCCACCAGTGATATGCGCACAGGGGAAGGAGAGACCCAGTACTTC. Protein sequence: CATSDMRTGEGETQYF.

The chain combines TRBV10-3 with TRBJ1-1, with 10 bases fitting TRBD1. Per the germline V gene, CDR1 is ENHRY and CDR2 is SYGVKD. CDR3 length equals 12 residues. Unmatched junction bases numbered 2, after V lost 8 bases and J lost 5 bases. Written as DNA, the CDR3 is TGTGCCATCGGACAGGGGGGGACTGAAGCTTTCTTT. Translated: CAIGQGGTEAFF.

This clone has just one count. The chain is built from TRBV3-1 (or the pseudogene TRBV3-2) and TRBJ2-3; 8 positions agree with TRBD2. Germline loops: CDR1 LGHDT, CDR2 YNNKEL (reference sequence). The CDR3 runs to 13 residues. V shed 3 bases and J 5 bases; nucleotides not matched to a gene: 1. CDR3 in amino acids: CASSHLAGDTQYF. For the CDR3, the DNA is TGTGCCAGCAGCCATCTAGCGGGAGATACGCAGTATTTT.

The CDR3 region is CASSPGGTGVNTEAFF. CDR3 DNA sequence: TGCGCCAGCAGCCCGGGCGGGACAGGGGTGAACACTGAAGCTTTCTTT. This chain connects TRBV4-3 to TRBJ1-1, with 10 bases identical to TRBD1. J lost 0 bases, V lost 4 bases, and 5 bases had no gene match. This CDR3 is built from 16 residues. The germline CDR1 and CDR2 sequences are LGHNA and YSLEER.

This clone was seen a handful of times. The chain uses TRBV27 and TRBJ2-7, with D possibly TRBD1 on 5 matching bases. The V end was cut by 6 bases, the J end by 1 base, with 13 bases between. CDR3 size: 14 residues. Germline V gives CDR1 MNHEY, CDR2 SMNVEV (reference sequence). The CDR3 region has the DNA TGTGCCAGCAGGCGACCAGGGCAGTCCTACGAGCAGTACTTC. This codes for CASRRPGQSYEQYF.

The gene calls are TRBV2 and TRBJ1-4; D ambiguous. This CDR3 contains 17 residues. Germline CDR1 is SNHLY and CDR2 is FYNNEI. CDR3 residues: CATTRDSRLATNEKLFF. CDR3 bases: TGTGCTACTACGCGGGATTCCAGACTTGCAACTAATGAAAAACTGTTTTTT.

The chain is built from TRBV6-6 and TRBJ1-1, with TRBD1 identical over 8 bases. The germline V gene encodes CDR1 MNHNY and CDR2 SVGAGI (reference sequence). The CDR3 extends over 15 amino acids. V was clipped by 2 bases and J by 8 bases; unmatched bases: 10. The CDR3 region is CASSYTGQAAGEAFF. The CDR3 DNA reads TGTGCCAGCAGTTACACGGGACAGGCCGCCGGAGAAGCTTTCTTT.

The chain uses TRBV14 and TRBJ2-3; D may be TRBD2 (5 bases). V was clipped by 8 bases and J by 6 bases, with 12 bases between them. Per germline, CDR1 SGHDN and CDR2 FVKESK. The CDR3 is 12 amino acids. In DNA form, the CDR3 reads TGTGCCAGCCAAGCGGTAGGGGATACGCAGTATTTT. Its protein is CASQAVGDTQYF.

In its sample, this clone was seen once. The J gene is TRBJ2-7, the V gene TRBV30; possible D gene TRBD2, 6 bases. Germline values: CDR1 GTSNPN, CDR2 SVGIG (reference sequence). The CDR3 has 16 amino acids. Trimming took off 0 bases at V and 1 base at J, with 16 bases between the two ends. CDR3 loop: CAWSVRTSSLSYEQYF. DNA of the CDR3: TGTGCCTGGAGTGTTCGCACTAGCAGCCTATCCTACGAGCAGTACTTC.

The V gene is TRBV5-1, the J gene TRBJ1-6; 7 bases align to TRBD1. Germline V gene lookup returns CDR1 SGHRS and CDR2 YFSETQ. Trimming removed 0 bases from V and 7 bases from J; junction bases left unmatched: 7. The CDR3 contains 16 residues. The CDR3 sequence: CASSLEGGGLNSPLHF. The CDR3 nucleotides are TGCGCCAGCAGCTTGGAAGGGGGCGGGCTGAATTCACCCCTCCACTTT.

This sequence joins TRBV29-1 and TRBJ2-2, with 12 bases fitting TRBD2. CDR3 size: 14 residues. Trimming took 7 bases from V and 7 from J; bases not matched to a gene: 7. Germline CDR1 reads SQVTM; CDR2 reads ANQGSEA. The CDR3 spells CSATTSGSVGELFF. The CDR3 region has the DNA TGCAGCGCTACGACTAGCGGGAGCGTCGGGGAGCTGTTTTTT.

This chain connects TRBV6-5 to TRBJ1-2; D gene uncertain. Germline CDR1 is MNHEY and CDR2 is SVGAGI. CDR3 size: 15 residues. Deletions cut 2 bases from V and 0 bases from J, with 10 bases between. CDR3 amino acids: CASSYAHPSNYGYTF. CDR3 nucleotide sequence: TGTGCCAGCAGTTACGCACATCCGTCTAACTATGGCTACACCTTC.

The rearrangement joins TRBV5-4 to TRBJ2-7, with a weak D call TRBD1 (6 bases). The CDR3 sequence is 14 residues long. Germline V lookup: CDR1 SGHNT, CDR2 YYREEE (reference sequence). With 0 bases removed from V and 3 bases from J, the gap between germline ends came to 10 bases. The CDR3 nucleotides read TGTGCCAGCAGCTTGGACAGGGCCTACTACGAGCAGTACTTC. Protein product: CASSLDRAYYEQYF.

With respect to this clone: Distinct nucleotide sequences in the sample also encode this CDR3. V is TRBV6-5 and J is TRBJ2-7, with 10 bases lining up with TRBD1. Per the germline V gene, CDR1 is MNHEY and CDR2 is SVGAGI. This CDR3 region has 15 residues. J lost 2 bases, V lost 5 bases, and 6 bases had no gene match. CDR3 bases: TGTGCCAGCAGTAGACCGGGACAGGGGACCTACGAGCAGTACTTC. Amino acid sequence: CASSRPGQGTYEQYF.

Regarding this clone: At one end, the junction sequence differs from germline, possibly due to a read error. V is TRBV7-7 and J is TRBJ2-1; tentatively, D is TRBD1 (6 bases). CDR1 and CDR2 from the germline V gene are SSHAT and FNYEAQ (reference sequence). The CDR3 covers 13 residues. The CDR3 DNA is TGTGCTAGCAGCTCGGACAGTGACAATGAGCAGTTCTTC. This gives the protein CASSSDSDNEQFF.

The chain is built from TRBV11-2 and TRBJ1-2; 7 bases are a match to TRBD1. The V gene's germline CDR1 is SGHAT and CDR2 FQNNGV. The CDR3 extends over 15 amino acids. J gave up 2 bases and V 4 bases, and 7 bases lay outside the gene matches. CDR3 in amino acids: CASSYRTGSNYGYTF. As DNA, the CDR3 is TGTGCCAGCAGCTACCGGACAGGATCAAACTATGGCTACACCTTC.

This chain connects TRBV7-3 to TRBJ1-2, with 10 bases fitting TRBD1. The CDR3 runs to 13 residues. In germline, CDR1 is SGHTA, CDR2 FQGTGA. V dropped 2 bases and J dropped 8; count of bases not matched to a gene: 2. The CDR3 nucleotides read TGTGCCAGCAGCTTAGGGACAGGGGAGGGCTACACCTTC. Amino acids: CASSLGTGEGYTF.

V usage is TRBV19 and J usage is TRBJ1-2; 8 bases agree with TRBD1. CDR1 is LNHDA, CDR2 SQIVND, per germline (reference sequence). V was pared by 5 bases and J by 3 bases, with 14 bases of the junction left unmatched. The CDR3 contains 17 residues. The CDR3 DNA reads as TGTGCCAGTAGTCTCACTGGGCCAGGGGGCGCTTACTATGGCTACACCTTC. Its translation: CASSLTGPGGAYYGYTF.

This chain uses TRBV4-2 with TRBJ1-3; TRBD1 matches 7 bases. The CDR3 runs to 16 residues. V trimming: 3 bases; J trimming: 0 bases; junction bases outside the gene matches: 5. Germline loops: CDR1 LGHNA, CDR2 YNFKEQ. The CDR3 coding sequence is TGTGCCAGCAGCCATCCCGGACAGGCCTCTGGAAACACCATATATTTT. This sequence encodes CASSHPGQASGNTIYF.

The gene calls are TRBV11-3 and TRBJ2-7, with D possibly TRBD2 on 7 matching bases. This CDR3 region has 13 residues. Germline V lookup: CDR1 SGHNT, CDR2 YENEEA. V was pared by 6 bases and J by 0 bases, with 9 bases between. CDR3 DNA sequence: TGTGCCAGCAGTGGGGGGGCCTCCTACGAGCAGTACTTC. The encoded protein is CASSGGASYEQYF.